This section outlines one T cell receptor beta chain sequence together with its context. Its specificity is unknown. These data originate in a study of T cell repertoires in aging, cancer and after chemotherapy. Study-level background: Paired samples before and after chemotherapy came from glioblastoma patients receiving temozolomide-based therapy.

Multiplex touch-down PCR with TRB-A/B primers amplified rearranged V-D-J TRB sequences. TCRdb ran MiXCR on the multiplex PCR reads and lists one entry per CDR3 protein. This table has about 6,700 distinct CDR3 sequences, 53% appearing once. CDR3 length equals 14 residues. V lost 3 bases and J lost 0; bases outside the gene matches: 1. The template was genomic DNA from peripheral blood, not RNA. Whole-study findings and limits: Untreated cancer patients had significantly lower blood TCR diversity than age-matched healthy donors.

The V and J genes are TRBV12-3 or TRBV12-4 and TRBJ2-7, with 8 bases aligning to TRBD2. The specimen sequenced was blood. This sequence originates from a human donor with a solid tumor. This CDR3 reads CASSLGTSSYEQYF. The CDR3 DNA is TGTGCCAGCAGTTTGGGGACTAGCTCCTACGAGCAGTACTTC.